The 8 T cell receptor beta chains given below trace back to one sample, sequenced in a study of beta chain features in type 1 diabetes. Regarding the study as a whole: Type 1 diabetes patients had TCRB CDR3s that were shorter (moderately but significantly so) in all four CD4+ subsets.

These TCRs' antigens remain unknown. cDNA synthesis used the whole RNA isolate, giving expressed TCRB sequences. Libraries were prepared by immunoSEQ multiplex PCR; TCRdb keeps only in-frame clonotypes and omits some of them. Of roughly 47,000 clones listed, around 40% are singletons. The specimen was stem cell memory CD4+ T cells from blood. All receptors derive from a man aged 25-40 years with type 1 diabetes.

V and J are TRBV15 and TRBJ2-3, with a possible D match to TRBD1 (5 bases). CDR3 length equals 14 residues. V lost 3 bases, J lost 4 bases, and 11 bases lay in between. CDR1 is LNHNV, CDR2 YYDKDF, per germline (reference sequence). CDR3 loop: CATSRDTTSDTQYF. The CDR3 nucleotides read TGTGCCACCAGCAGGGACACGACTTCAGATACGCAGTATTTT.

This clone came up a few times. The V call is TRBV7-6, the J call TRBJ2-3, with TRBD2 identical over 12 bases. Germline CDR1 reads SGHVS; CDR2 reads FNYEAQ. Germline trimming cut 3 bases from V and 0 bases from J; bases unmatched to any gene: 4. There are 17 residues in the CDR3. The CDR3 sequence is CASSFGLAGSSTDTQYF. The CDR3 DNA is TGTGCCAGCAGCTTCGGACTAGCGGGGTCTAGCACAGATACGCAGTATTTT.

This rearrangement joins TRBV4-2 to TRBJ2-7, with 11 bases identical to TRBD2. V trimming: 1 base; J trimming: 5 bases; junction bases outside the gene matches: 4. CDR1 and CDR2 from the germline V gene are LGHNA and YNFKEQ. This CDR3 contains 15 residues. DNA of the CDR3: TGTGCCAGCAGCCAAGTAACTAGCGGGAGTAACGAGCAGTACTTC. The encoded protein is CASSQVTSGSNEQYF.

The chain recombines TRBV7-9 with TRBJ2-5; possibly TRBD2 for D (6 bases). CDR3 size: 14 residues. Germline CDR1 reads SEHNR; CDR2 reads FQNEAQ (reference sequence). V was trimmed by 5 bases and J by 4 bases, leaving 14 bases between them. The CDR3 is CASSPPGVPETQYF. The CDR3 DNA reads as TGTGCCAGCAGCCCCCCGGGGGTGCCAGAGACCCAGTACTTC.

This sequence joins TRBV21-1 and TRBJ1-5; the table names TRBD1, a call not compared with the DNA. TRBV21-1 is designated a pseudogene. This CDR3 comprises 16 residues. CDR3: CASSKPGQKSNQPQHF. CDR3 sequence (DNA): TGTGCCAGCAGCAAGCCGGGACAGAAAAGCAATCAGCCCCAGCATTTT.

The V call is TRBV4-2, the J call TRBJ2-4; 10 bases agree with TRBD2. The CDR3 spans 15 residues. The germline V gene encodes CDR1 LGHNA and CDR2 YNFKEQ. J was trimmed by 9 bases and V by 0 bases; bases with no gene match: 5. CDR3 amino acids: CASSQDLAGDTIQYF. The CDR3 nucleotides are TGTGCCAGCAGCCAAGATCTAGCGGGAGATACCATTCAGTACTTC.

This clone was seen only a few times. V and J are TRBV5-1 and TRBJ2-7, with 9 bases matching TRBD1. The CDR3 covers 13 residues. Trimming at V came to 4 bases and at J to 2 bases, leaving 1 base not matched to a gene. Per the germline V gene, CDR1 is SGHRS and CDR2 is YFSETQ. The CDR3 DNA follows: TGCGCCAGCAGCCGGGACAGGGCCTACGAGCAGTACTTC. Its protein product is CASSRDRAYEQYF.

The rearrangement joins TRBV7-9 to TRBJ2-7; 7 bases agree with TRBD1. The CDR3 runs 15 residues. CDR1 is SEHNR, CDR2 FQNEAQ, per germline (reference sequence). V was clipped by 6 bases and J by 4 bases; unmatched bases: 12. The CDR3 bases are TGTGCCAGCAGTCGGGGACAGCTTAAGGATTACGAGCAGTACTTC. Its translation is CASSRGQLKDYEQYF.